This T cell receptor beta chain was found in a study of blood T cells in healthy people across ages. The authors ran a second PCR of 7 to 11 cycles using a sample-barcoded 5' primer and a J-beta primer mix. TCRdb re-called the 5' RACE reads with MiXCR, one entry per CDR3 protein. The table has 750,000 to 850,000 distinct CDR3 sequences, just under 25% seen once. Staff drew 9 to 10 milliliters of peripheral blood from each donor. The CDR3 consists of 12 residues. CDR1 is DFQATT and CDR2 is SNEGSKA in the germline V gene (reference sequence). V was pared by 6 bases and J by 6 bases, with 5 bases of the junction left unmatched. Findings and limits, study-wide: Naive CD4+ cells and diversity were both higher in long-lived donors than in aged donors.

Notes on this clonotype: What it recognizes is unknown.

In addition, the sample was reused for a study of T cells of mothers and their children. As reported in that work: The authors found no persistent microchimeric T cell clones.

The receptor's source is a boy younger than 18 in good health. The rearrangement links TRBV20-1 to TRBJ2-1, with 7 positions matching TRBD1. Sequenced sample: blood. The CDR3: CSAGAGGNEQFF. CDR3 nucleotides: TGCAGTGCCGGCGCAGGGGGCAATGAGCAGTTCTTC.